This TCR beta chain was profiled in a study of OX40 agonist ivuxolimab in advanced cancers. Study-level background: The costimulatory receptor OX40 (CD134) was targeted by ivuxolimab, a fully human IgG2 agonistic monoclonal antibody. Intravenous ivuxolimab was administered to patients every 2 weeks at six dose levels: 0.01, 0.1, 0.3, 1.5, 3 and 10 mg/kg. Of the 50 to 55 patients in dose escalation, some 20 had hepatocellular carcinoma, approximately 15 had melanoma, 9 had renal cell carcinoma and 9 had head and neck cancer. In the dose-escalation cohort, roughly 80% of patients were male, and the mean age was roughly 60 years, with a range of about 20 to 90. Patients were allowed to have had prior anti-PD-1, anti-PD-L1 or anti-CTLA-4 therapy, and 40% of the dose-escalation patients had been treated with checkpoint inhibitors. Partial responses were achieved by three dose-escalation patients, of whom one had hepatocellular carcinoma and two had cutaneous melanoma. The point of sequencing TCRbeta in the periphery was to test whether ivuxolimab changed TCR sequence diversity and drove clonal T-cell expansion. The monotherapy dose-escalation portion (N of about 50 patients) of the phase I ivuxolimab trial is reported in the paper. Overall results and qualifications from the work: At doses of 0.1 to 3.0 mg/kg, clonal expansion of both CD4+ and CD8+ T cells in blood was seen between baseline and week 6. After ivuxolimab, expanded clones were on average more numerous among CD8+ T cells than among CD4+ T cells. Low levels of normalized T-cell clonal expansion were also seen in some patients who did not respond. In the 0.1-3.0 mg/kg groups, partial responders had among the lowest normalized peripheral clonal expansion, particularly in CD8+ T cells. The antigen specificity of the peripheral T cells that underwent clonal expansion was not determined.

With respect to this clone: Which antigen it targets is not known. One base away there is no much larger clone; base qualities are not given.

To sequence the TCRbeta CDR3 region, genomic DNA was isolated from the sorted cells. TCRbeta CDR3 regions were sequenced using the immunoSEQ Assay. TCRdb mirrors the immuneACCESS table, restricted to in-frame sequences. Some clones are absent from its copies; in checked studies, under half trace to an unresolved V gene, and the reason for the others is unknown. This sample holds roughly 92,000 clones; under 90% were observed only once. The top ten clonotypes cover approximately 5.5% of the sample. Clipping removes 0 bases from V and 3 bases from J, with 3 as the unmatched junction base count. In the germline V gene, CDR1 corresponds to SGDLS and CDR2 to YYNGEE. The CDR3 starts with the cysteine, ends with the phenylalanine, and has 15 residues. CDR3 DNA only is kept here, 45 bases in frame from base 1. The trial excluded patients who had a history of autoimmune disease or were on systemic immunosuppression. Peripheral blood for TCR sequencing was drawn from every dose cohort at baseline, at cycle 4 day 1 and at cycle 7 day 1. Samples were obtained from an open-label, multicenter, first-in-human phase I dose-escalation trial of ivuxolimab. Adults with locally advanced or metastatic melanoma, renal cell carcinoma, hepatocellular carcinoma or head and neck squamous cell carcinoma were enrolled in the trial. Before TCR sequencing, CD4+ T cells and CD8+ T cells were sorted from peripheral blood as separate populations.

The specimen comprised CD4+ or CD8+ T cells sorted from blood, sampled in a trial of the OX40 agonist ivuxolimab. The sequence is built from TRBV9 and TRBJ2-1, with 7 bases aligning to TRBD2. The origin of this receptor is an adult with an advanced solid tumor such as melanoma, head and neck, liver or kidney cancer. The sequenced DNA is TGTGCCAGCAGCGTAGGGCGGGACTACTACAATGAGCAGTTCTTC. Translated, this is CASSVGRDYYNEQFF.